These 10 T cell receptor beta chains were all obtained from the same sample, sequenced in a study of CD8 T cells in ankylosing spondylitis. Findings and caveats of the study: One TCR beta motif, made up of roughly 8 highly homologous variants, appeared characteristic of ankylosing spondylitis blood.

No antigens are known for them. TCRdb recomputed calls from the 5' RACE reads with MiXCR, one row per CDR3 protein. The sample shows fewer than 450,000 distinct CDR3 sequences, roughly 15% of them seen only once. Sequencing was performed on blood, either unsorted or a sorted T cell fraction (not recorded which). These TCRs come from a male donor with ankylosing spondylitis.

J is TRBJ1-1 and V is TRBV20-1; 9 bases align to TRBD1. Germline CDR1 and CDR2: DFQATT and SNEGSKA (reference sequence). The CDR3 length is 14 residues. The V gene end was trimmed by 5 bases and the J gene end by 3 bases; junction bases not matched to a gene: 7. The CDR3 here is CSAYRGHVDTEAFF. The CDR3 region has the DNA TGCAGTGCTTACAGGGGGCACGTGGACACTGAAGCTTTCTTT.

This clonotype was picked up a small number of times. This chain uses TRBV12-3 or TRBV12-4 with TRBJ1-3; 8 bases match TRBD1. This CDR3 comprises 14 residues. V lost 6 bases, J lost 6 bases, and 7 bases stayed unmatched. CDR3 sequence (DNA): TGTGCCAGCAGCGGGGACAGGATATCAAACACCATATATTTT. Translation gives CASSGDRISNTIYF.

Here the CDR3 reads CASSLSTLTSGSQETQYF. The DNA for the CDR3 is TGTGCCAGCAGTTTATCGACGTTGACTAGCGGGAGCCAAGAGACCCAGTACTTC. This chain uses TRBV27 with TRBJ2-5; 12 bases are a match to TRBD2. The CDR3 length is 18 residues. Losses at the gene ends were 0 bases for V and 1 base for J; bases not matched to a gene: 6. CDR1 is MNHEY and CDR2 is SMNVEV in the germline V gene (reference sequence).

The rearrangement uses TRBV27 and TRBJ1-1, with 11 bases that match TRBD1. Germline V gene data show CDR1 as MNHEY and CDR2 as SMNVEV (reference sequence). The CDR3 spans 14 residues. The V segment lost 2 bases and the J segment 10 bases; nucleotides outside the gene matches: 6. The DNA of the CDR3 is TGTGCCAGCAGTTTACCCGGACAGGGGGCTCGAGCTTTCTTT. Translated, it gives CASSLPGQGARAFF.

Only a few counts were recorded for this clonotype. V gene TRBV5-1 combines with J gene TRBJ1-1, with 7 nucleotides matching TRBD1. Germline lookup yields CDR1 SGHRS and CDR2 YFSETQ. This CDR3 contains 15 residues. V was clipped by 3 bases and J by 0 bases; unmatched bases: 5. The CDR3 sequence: CASSWQGGLNTEAFF. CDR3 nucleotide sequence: TGCGCCAGCAGCTGGCAGGGGGGTTTGAACACTGAAGCTTTCTTT.

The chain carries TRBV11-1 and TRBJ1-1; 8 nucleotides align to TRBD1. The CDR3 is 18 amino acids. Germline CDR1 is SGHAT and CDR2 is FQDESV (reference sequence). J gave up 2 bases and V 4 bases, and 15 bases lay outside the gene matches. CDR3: CASSSPREVSGGNTEAFF. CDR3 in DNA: TGTGCCAGCAGCTCCCCGCGAGAAGTGTCAGGGGGCAACACTGAAGCTTTCTTT.

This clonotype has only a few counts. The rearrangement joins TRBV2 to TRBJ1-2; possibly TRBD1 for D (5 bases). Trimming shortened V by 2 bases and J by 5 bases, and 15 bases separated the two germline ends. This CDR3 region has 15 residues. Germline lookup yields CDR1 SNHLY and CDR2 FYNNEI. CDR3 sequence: CASSETRKGPYGYTF. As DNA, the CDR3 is TGTGCCAGCAGTGAAACCAGGAAGGGACCTTATGGCTACACCTTC. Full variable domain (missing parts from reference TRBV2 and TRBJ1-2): EPEVTQTPSHQVTQMGQEVILRCVPISNHLYFYWYRQILGQKVEFLVSFYNNEISEKSEIFDDQFSVERPDGSNFTLKIRSTKLEDSAMYFCASSETRKGPYGYTFGSGTRLTVV.

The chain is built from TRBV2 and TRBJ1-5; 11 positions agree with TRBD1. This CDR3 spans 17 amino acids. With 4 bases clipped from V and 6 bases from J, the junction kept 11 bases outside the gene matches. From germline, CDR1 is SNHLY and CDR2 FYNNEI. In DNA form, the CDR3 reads TGTGCCAGCAGTGGTCGCCGGGACAGGGGGTCTAGTCAGCCCCAGCATTTT. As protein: CASSGRRDRGSSQPQHF.

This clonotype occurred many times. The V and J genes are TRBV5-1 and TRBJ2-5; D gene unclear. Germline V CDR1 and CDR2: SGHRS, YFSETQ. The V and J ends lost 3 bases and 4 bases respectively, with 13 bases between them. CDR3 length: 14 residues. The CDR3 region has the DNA TGCGCCAGCAGCTCGGACCCCCCTGGAGAGACCCAGTACTTC. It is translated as CASSSDPPGETQYF.

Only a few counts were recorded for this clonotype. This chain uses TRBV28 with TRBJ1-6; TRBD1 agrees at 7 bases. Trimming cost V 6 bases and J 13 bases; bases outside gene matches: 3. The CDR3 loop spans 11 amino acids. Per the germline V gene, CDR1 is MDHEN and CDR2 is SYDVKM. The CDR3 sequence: CASSHRGPLHF. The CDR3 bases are TGTGCCAGCAGCCACAGGGGCCCCCTCCACTTT.